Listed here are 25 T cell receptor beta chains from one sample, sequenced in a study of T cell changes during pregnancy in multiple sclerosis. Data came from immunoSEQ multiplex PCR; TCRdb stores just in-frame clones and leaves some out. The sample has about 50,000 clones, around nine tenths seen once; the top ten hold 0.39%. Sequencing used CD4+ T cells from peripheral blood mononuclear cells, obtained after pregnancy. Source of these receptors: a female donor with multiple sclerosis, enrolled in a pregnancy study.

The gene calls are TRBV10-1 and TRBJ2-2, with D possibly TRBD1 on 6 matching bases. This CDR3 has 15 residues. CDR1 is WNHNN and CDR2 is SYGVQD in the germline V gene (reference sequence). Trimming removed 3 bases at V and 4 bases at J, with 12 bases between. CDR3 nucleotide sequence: TGCGCCAGCAGTGAACTACAGGGAATCACCGGGGAGCTGTTTTTT. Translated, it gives CASSELQGITGELFF.

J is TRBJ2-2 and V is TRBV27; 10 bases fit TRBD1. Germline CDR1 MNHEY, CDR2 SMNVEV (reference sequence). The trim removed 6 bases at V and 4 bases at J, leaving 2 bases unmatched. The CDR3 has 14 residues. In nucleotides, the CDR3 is TGTGCCAGCAGGGGACAGGGGTCCACCGGGGAGCTGTTTTTT. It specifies CASRGQGSTGELFF.

The CDR3 loop reads CASRHRTGVGYTF. The CDR3 DNA reads TGTGCCAGCAGGCATCGGACAGGTGTTGGCTACACCTTC. This sequence joins TRBV27 and TRBJ1-2, with 7 bases fitting TRBD1. The germline V gene has CDR1 MNHEY and CDR2 SMNVEV (reference sequence). Trimming took 6 bases from V and 7 from J; bases not matched to a gene: 8. There are 13 residues in the CDR3.

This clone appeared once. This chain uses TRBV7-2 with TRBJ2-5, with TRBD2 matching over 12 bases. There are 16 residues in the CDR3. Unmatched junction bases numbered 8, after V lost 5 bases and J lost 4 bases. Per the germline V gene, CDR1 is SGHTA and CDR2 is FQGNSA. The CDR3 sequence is CASSRRLAGVGETQYF. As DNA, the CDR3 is TGTGCCAGCAGCAGACGACTAGCGGGAGTTGGAGAGACCCAGTACTTC. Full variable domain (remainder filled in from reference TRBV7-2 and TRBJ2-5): GAGVSQSPSNKVTEKGKDVELRCDPISGHTALYWYRQSLGQGLEFLIYFQGNSAPDKSGLPSDRFSAERTGGSVSTLTIQRTQQEDSAVYLCASSRRLAGVGETQYFGPGTRLLVL.

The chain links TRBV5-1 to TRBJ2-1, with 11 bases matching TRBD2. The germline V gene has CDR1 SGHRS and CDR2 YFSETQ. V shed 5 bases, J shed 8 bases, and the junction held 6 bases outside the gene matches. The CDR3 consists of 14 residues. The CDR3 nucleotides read TGCGCCAGCAGACCACTAGCGGGGGTCCATGAGCAGTTCTTC. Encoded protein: CASRPLAGVHEQFF.

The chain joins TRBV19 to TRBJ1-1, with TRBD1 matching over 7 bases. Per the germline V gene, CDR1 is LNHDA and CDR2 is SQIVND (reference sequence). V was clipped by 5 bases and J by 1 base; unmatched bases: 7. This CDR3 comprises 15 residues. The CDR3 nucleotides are TGTGCCAGTAGTTTCATAGACAGGGCGAACACTGAAGCTTTCTTT. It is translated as CASSFIDRANTEAFF.

The CDR3 coding sequence is TGTGCCAGCAGTACCCCGACAGGCAATGAAAAACTGTTTTTT. Residues: CASSTPTGNEKLFF. The chain joins TRBV28 to TRBJ1-4, with a weak D call TRBD1 (6 bases). Trimming pared 5 bases from V and 5 bases from J, leaving 12 bases between. From germline, CDR1 is MDHEN and CDR2 SYDVKM. The length of the CDR3 is 14 residues.

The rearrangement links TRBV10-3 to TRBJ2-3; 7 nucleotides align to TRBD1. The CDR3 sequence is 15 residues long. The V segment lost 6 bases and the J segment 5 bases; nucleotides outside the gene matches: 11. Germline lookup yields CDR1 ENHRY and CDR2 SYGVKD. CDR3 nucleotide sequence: TGTGCCATCAGAGCTGACAGGGAAGAGATAGATACGCAGTATTTT. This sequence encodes CAIRADREEIDTQYF.

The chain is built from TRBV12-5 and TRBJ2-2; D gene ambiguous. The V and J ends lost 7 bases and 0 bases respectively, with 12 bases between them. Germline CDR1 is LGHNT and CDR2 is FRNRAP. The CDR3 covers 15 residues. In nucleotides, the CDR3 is TGTGCTAGTGTTCCCGACACAACGAACACCGGGGAGCTGTTTTTT. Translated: CASVPDTTNTGELFF.

CDR3 loop: CASSREYSYNEQFF. The CDR3 region has the DNA TGTGCCAGCAGCAGAGAGTACTCCTACAATGAGCAGTTCTTC. This chain links TRBV9 with TRBJ2-1; D gene uncertain. CDR1 is SGDLS and CDR2 is YYNGEE in the germline V gene. The CDR3 has 14 residues. The V gene lost 4 bases and the J gene lost 0 bases, with 8 bases spanning the gap.

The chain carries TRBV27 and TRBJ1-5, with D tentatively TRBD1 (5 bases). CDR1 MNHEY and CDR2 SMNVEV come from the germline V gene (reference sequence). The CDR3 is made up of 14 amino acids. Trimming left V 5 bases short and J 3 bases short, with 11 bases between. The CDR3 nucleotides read TGTGCCAGCAGTCTCCGACAGTTCAATCAGCCCCAGCATTTT. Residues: CASSLRQFNQPQHF.

CDR3 nucleotide sequence: TGTGCCAGTAGTATAGGGACAGGTACTAACTATGGCTACACCTTC. It yields the protein CASSIGTGTNYGYTF. The genes are TRBV19 and TRBJ1-2; TRBD1 matches 7 bases. The V segment lost 1 base and the J segment 0 bases; nucleotides outside the gene matches: 2. The CDR3 runs 15 residues. Per germline, CDR1 LNHDA and CDR2 SQIVND (reference sequence). The full variable domain, in which reference TRBV19 and TRBJ1-2 provide the parts outside the CDR3, is DGGITQSPKYLFRKEGQNVTLSCEQNLNHDAMYWYRQDPGQGLRLIYYSQIVNDFQKGDIAEGYSVSREKKESFPLTVTSAQKNPTAFYLCASSIGTGTNYGYTFGSGTRLTVV.

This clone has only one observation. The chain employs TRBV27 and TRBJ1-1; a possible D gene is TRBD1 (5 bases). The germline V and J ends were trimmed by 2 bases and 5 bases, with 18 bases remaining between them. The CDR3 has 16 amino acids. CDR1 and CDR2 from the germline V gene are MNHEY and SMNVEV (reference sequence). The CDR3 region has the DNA TGTGCCAGCAGTTTACGCCCTCGGACACGAGGAACTGAAGCTTTCTTT. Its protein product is CASSLRPRTRGTEAFF.

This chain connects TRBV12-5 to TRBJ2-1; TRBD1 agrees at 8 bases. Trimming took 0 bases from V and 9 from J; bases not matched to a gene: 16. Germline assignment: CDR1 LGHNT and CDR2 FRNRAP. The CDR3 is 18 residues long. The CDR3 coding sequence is TGTGCTAGTGGTTTGGTACTTTTTGGCAGGGGGCGGTCCGGTGAGCAGTTCTTC. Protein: CASGLVLFGRGRSGEQFF.

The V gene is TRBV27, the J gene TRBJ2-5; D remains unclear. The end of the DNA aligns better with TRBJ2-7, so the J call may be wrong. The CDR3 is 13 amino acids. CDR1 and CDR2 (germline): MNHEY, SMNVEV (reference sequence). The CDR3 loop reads CASRDTATYEQYF. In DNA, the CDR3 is TGTGCCAGCAGAGATACTGCTACCTACGAGCAGTACTTC.

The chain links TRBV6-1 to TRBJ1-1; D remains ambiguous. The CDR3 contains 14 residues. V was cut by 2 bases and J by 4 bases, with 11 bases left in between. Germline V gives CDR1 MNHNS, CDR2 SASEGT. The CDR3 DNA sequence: TGTGCCAGCAGTGAAAGGTGGGCGAGCACTGAAGCTTTCTTT. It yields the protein CASSERWASTEAFF.

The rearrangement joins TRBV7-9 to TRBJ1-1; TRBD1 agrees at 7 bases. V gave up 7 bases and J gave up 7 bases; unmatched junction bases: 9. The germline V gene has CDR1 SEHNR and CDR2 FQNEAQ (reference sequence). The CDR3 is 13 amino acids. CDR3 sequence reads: CASTELQGIEAFF. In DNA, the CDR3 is TGTGCCAGCACCGAATTACAGGGGATTGAAGCTTTCTTT.

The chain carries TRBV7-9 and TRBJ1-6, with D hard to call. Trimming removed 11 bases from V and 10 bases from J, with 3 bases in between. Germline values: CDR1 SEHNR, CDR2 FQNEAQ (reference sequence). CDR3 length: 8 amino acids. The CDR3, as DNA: TGTGCCCAATCACCCCTCCACTTT. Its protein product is CAQSPLHF.

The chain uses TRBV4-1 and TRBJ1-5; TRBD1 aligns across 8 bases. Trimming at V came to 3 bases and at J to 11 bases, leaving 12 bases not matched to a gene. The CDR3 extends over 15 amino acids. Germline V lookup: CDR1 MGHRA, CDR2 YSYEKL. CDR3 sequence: CASSQARDRRLAQHF. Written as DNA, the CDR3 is TGCGCCAGCAGCCAGGCCAGGGACAGGCGACTGGCCCAGCATTTT.

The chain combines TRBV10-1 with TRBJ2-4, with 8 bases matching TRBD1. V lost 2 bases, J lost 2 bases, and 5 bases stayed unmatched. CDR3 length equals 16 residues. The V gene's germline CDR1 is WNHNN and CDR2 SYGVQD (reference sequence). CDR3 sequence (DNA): TGCGCCAGCAGTGAGGACAGGGGCCGGTCCAAAAACATTCAGTACTTC. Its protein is CASSEDRGRSKNIQYF.

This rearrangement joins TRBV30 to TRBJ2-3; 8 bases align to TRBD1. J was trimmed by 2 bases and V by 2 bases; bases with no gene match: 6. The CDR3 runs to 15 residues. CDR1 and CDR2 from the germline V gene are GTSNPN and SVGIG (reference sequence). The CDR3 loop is CAWSIGQGNTDTQYF. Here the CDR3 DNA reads TGTGCCTGGAGTATCGGACAGGGCAACACAGATACGCAGTATTTT.

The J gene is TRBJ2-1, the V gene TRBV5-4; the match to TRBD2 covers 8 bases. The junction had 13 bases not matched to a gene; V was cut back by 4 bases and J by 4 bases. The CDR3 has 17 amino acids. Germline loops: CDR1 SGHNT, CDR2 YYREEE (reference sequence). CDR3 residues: CASSTGGRSTAYNEQFF. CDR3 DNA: TGTGCCAGCAGCACGGGAGGGAGGTCGACCGCATACAATGAGCAGTTCTTC.

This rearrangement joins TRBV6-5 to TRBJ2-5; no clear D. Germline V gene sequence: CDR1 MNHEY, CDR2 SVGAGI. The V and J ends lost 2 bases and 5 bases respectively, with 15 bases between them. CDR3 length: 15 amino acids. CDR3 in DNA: TGTGCCAGCAGTTACCGGAGAGCCCCCCCGGAGACCCAGTACTTC. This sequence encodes CASSYRRAPPETQYF.

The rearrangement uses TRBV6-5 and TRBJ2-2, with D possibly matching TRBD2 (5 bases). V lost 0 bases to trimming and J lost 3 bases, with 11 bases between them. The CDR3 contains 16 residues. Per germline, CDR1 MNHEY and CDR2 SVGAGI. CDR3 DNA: TGTGCCAGCAGTTACTCGTCGAGCGGCTACACCGGGGAGCTGTTTTTT. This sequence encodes CASSYSSSGYTGELFF.

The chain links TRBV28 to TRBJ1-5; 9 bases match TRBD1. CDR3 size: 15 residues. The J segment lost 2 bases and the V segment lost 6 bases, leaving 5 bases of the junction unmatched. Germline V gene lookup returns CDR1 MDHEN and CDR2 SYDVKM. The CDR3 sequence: CASRRTGAGNQPQHF. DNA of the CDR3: TGTGCCAGCAGGAGGACAGGGGCAGGCAATCAGCCCCAGCATTTT.